The 32 T cell receptor beta chains presented below share a single source sample, sequenced in a study of identical twins. MiXCR, run by TCRdb on the 5' RACE reads, gives a single entry per CDR3 protein. The sample shows about 570,000 distinct CDR3 sequences, 9.5% to 10% of them seen only once. The sample also formed part of further work on yellow fever vaccine responses in identical twins.

Material: PBMCs. These receptors came from a woman under 30 in good health.

This clonotype occurred many times. This chain connects TRBV2 to TRBJ2-1; 7 bases fit TRBD1. The V and J ends lost 7 bases and 8 bases, in that order; junction bases with no gene match: 14. CDR3 length equals 15 residues. The V gene's germline CDR1 is SNHLY and CDR2 FYNNEI. CDR3 sequence: CASNFPGQTNDEQFF. The CDR3 region has the DNA TGTGCCAGCAATTTTCCGGGACAGACTAACGATGAGCAGTTCTTC.

V is TRBV7-2 and J is TRBJ2-5, with D possibly TRBD2 on 6 matching bases. The germline V and J ends were trimmed by 4 bases and 5 bases, with 14 bases remaining between them. CDR1 is SGHTA, CDR2 FQGNSA, per germline. This CDR3 is 14 amino acids long. The CDR3 reads CASSSTRGRETQYF. In DNA form, the CDR3 reads TGTGCCAGCAGCTCAACGCGGGGCCGGGAGACCCAGTACTTC. The complete variable domain, with remaining parts taken from reference TRBV7-2 and TRBJ2-5, reads GAGVSQSPSNKVTEKGKDVELRCDPISGHTALYWYRQSLGQGLEFLIYFQGNSAPDKSGLPSDRFSAERTGGSVSTLTIQRTQQEDSAVYLCASSSTRGRETQYFGPGTRLLVL.

As regards this clonotype: At one end, the junction sequence differs from germline, possibly due to a read error. V gene TRBV3-1 combines with J gene TRBJ2-1; D uncertain. Germline loops: CDR1 LGHDT, CDR2 YNNKEL (reference sequence). The CDR3 contains 15 residues. The CDR3 region is CASTQGVSPYNEQFF. DNA for the CDR3: TGTGCCAGCACCCAAGGAGTCAGCCCCTACAATGAGCAGTTCTTC.

This clonotype was counted at least ten times. This rearrangement joins TRBV15 to TRBJ1-2; a possible D gene is TRBD1 (6 bases). Trimming shortened V by 0 bases and J by 2 bases, and 10 bases separated the two germline ends. Germline V gene lookup returns CDR1 LNHNV and CDR2 YYDKDF (reference sequence). This CDR3 is built from 15 residues. The CDR3 protein is CATSRDGGGNYGYTF. CDR3 sequence (DNA): TGTGCCACCAGCAGAGATGGGGGCGGGAACTATGGCTACACCTTC.

This clonotype was detected ten times or more. CDR3 in amino acids: CASSQEGGQPQHF. DNA for the CDR3: TGTGCCAGCAGCCAAGAAGGTGGACAGCCCCAGCATTTT. The chain has TRBV3-1 and TRBJ1-5; no definite D call. CDR1 LGHDT and CDR2 YNNKEL come from the germline V gene (reference sequence). Trimming took off 0 bases at V and 7 bases at J, with 7 bases between the two ends. This CDR3 contains 13 residues.

The sample holds a few counts of this clonotype. This chain uses TRBV27 with TRBJ2-3, with 7 nucleotides matching TRBD2. The V and J ends lost 6 bases and 2 bases, in that order; junction bases with no gene match: 2. CDR3 size: 13 residues. Germline V CDR1 and CDR2: MNHEY, SMNVEV (reference sequence). CDR3 residues: CASRAGLTDTQYF. As DNA, the CDR3 is TGTGCCAGCAGAGCGGGGCTCACAGATACGCAGTATTTT.

This clonotype was counted at least ten times. The chain carries TRBV7-8 and TRBJ2-1; D possibly matches TRBD1 or TRBD2 (5 bases each). This CDR3 has 16 residues. Trimming left V 1 base short and J 0 bases short, with 10 bases between. Germline V gene data show CDR1 as SGHVS and CDR2 as FQNEAQ. This CDR3 is CASSLDPGSSYNEQFF. The CDR3, as DNA: TGTGCCAGCAGCTTAGACCCAGGGAGCTCCTACAATGAGCAGTTCTTC.

The chain carries TRBV7-2 and TRBJ2-7; D is tentatively TRBD1 or TRBD2 (5 bases each). Deletions cut 7 bases from V and 2 bases from J, with 15 bases between. Germline CDR1 SGHTA, CDR2 FQGNSA. The CDR3 runs to 14 residues. CDR3 bases: TGTGCCAGCACCGTCCGGGACCGACCCTACGAGCAGTACTTC. It encodes CASTVRDRPYEQYF.

The chain links TRBV5-1 to TRBJ2-5; D tentatively fits TRBD1 or TRBD2 (6 bases each). Trimming pared 3 bases from V and 4 bases from J, leaving 13 bases between. The CDR3 extends over 14 amino acids. Looked up from germline, CDR1 is SGHRS and CDR2 is YFSETQ. The CDR3: CASSSTGGGETQYF. The CDR3 nucleotides are TGCGCCAGCAGCTCCACCGGAGGGGGAGAGACCCAGTACTTC.

The chain has TRBV20-1 and TRBJ1-4; 7 positions match TRBD1. Germline V gene sequence: CDR1 DFQATT, CDR2 SNEGSKA (reference sequence). V shed 0 bases, J shed 3 bases, and the junction held 4 bases outside the gene matches. The CDR3 covers 15 residues. The CDR3 DNA follows: TGCAGTGCTAGAGATCACAGGGGATCTAATGAAAAACTGTTTTTT. Translation: CSARDHRGSNEKLFF.

This clonotype was observed many times. The V and J genes are TRBV11-2 and TRBJ2-5; 10 nucleotides align to TRBD2. Germline V gives CDR1 SGHAT, CDR2 FQNNGV. The CDR3 has 14 residues. Trimming removed 6 bases from V and 4 bases from J; junction bases left unmatched: 5. CDR3 region: CASSPSGRGETQYF. The CDR3 nucleotides read TGTGCCAGCAGTCCTAGCGGGAGAGGAGAGACCCAGTACTTC. The whole variable domain, filled in from reference TRBV11-2 and TRBJ2-5, reads EAGVAQSPRYKIIEKRQSVAFWCNPISGHATLYWYQQILGQGPKLLIQFQNNGVVDDSQLPKDRFSAERLKGVDSTLKIQPAKLEDSAVYLCASSPSGRGETQYFGPGTRLLVL.

This chain uses TRBV24-1 with TRBJ2-5; D call uncertain. The CDR3 covers 14 residues. V was trimmed by 3 bases and J by 4 bases, leaving 11 bases between them. Germline CDR1 KGHDR, CDR2 SFDVKD. The CDR3: CATSDPPRVETQYF. For the CDR3, the DNA is TGTGCCACCAGTGATCCCCCTCGGGTAGAGACCCAGTACTTC.

The chain couples TRBV19 to TRBJ2-1; TRBD1 aligns across 7 bases. CDR3 length: 14 residues. Germline assignment: CDR1 LNHDA and CDR2 SQIVND (reference sequence). V lost 7 bases and J lost 2; bases outside the gene matches: 5. The CDR3 nucleotides are TGTGCCAGTACCAGACAGGGAACCTACAATGAGCAGTTCTTC. This sequence encodes CASTRQGTYNEQFF.

CDR3 loop: CASSEVTYYEQYF. CDR3 in DNA: TGTGCCAGCAGTGAGGTCACTTACTACGAGCAGTACTTC. The J gene is TRBJ2-7, the V gene TRBV2; D gene ambiguous. The CDR3 sequence is 13 residues long. The ends were cut back, 3 bases at V and 3 bases at J, with 9 bases in the middle. Germline CDR1 reads SNHLY; CDR2 reads FYNNEI.

This clonotype turned up a few times. The chain uses TRBV12-3 or TRBV12-4 and TRBJ2-1, with 7 bases lining up with TRBD1. The CDR3 sequence is 14 residues long. The ends lost 3 bases at V and 3 bases at J; junction bases unmatched: 2. CDR3 bases: TGTGCCAGCAGTTTGCAGGGGGTCTACAATGAGCAGTTCTTC. Protein product: CASSLQGVYNEQFF.

This clonotype has a handful of counts. The genes are TRBV29-1 and TRBJ2-5; 7 nucleotides align to TRBD1. Germline CDR1 is SQVTM and CDR2 is ANQGSEA. V was pared by 7 bases and J by 5 bases, with 4 bases of the junction left unmatched. CDR3 size: 11 residues. CDR3 nucleotides: TGCAGCGCAGACAGGGATGAGACCCAGTACTTC. It encodes CSADRDETQYF.

Many counts were recorded for this clonotype. The chain carries TRBV20-1 and TRBJ2-3, with D possibly TRBD2 on 5 matching bases. V shed 3 bases and J shed 1 base, with 11 bases lying between them. This CDR3 region has 14 residues. Germline assignment: CDR1 DFQATT and CDR2 SNEGSKA (reference sequence). CDR3 nucleotides: TGCAGTGCTAGTGGGGAGATTGGCACAGATACGCAGTATTTT. It encodes CSASGEIGTDTQYF.

Many counts were recorded for this clonotype. The chain joins TRBV5-1 to TRBJ1-2; D ambiguous. Germline-derived CDR1 and CDR2 are SGHRS and YFSETQ. The CDR3 is 14 amino acids. Trimming pared 0 bases from V and 2 bases from J, leaving 8 bases between. The CDR3 DNA follows: TGCGCCAGCAGCTTGGCCGTCGGGAACTATGGCTACACCTTC. Protein sequence: CASSLAVGNYGYTF.

With regard to this clonotype: An end of the junction does not agree with germline; a read error may underlie this. The rearrangement joins TRBV12-3 or TRBV12-4 to TRBJ2-3, with D perhaps matching TRBD1 (5 bases). The CDR3 runs to 16 residues. The DNA of the CDR3 is TGTGCCAACAGTTTTCTGGGGCCCTGGCCCACAGATACGCAGTATTTT. It is translated as CANSFLGPWPTDTQYF.

This clonotype was seen only a few times. The junction departs from germline at one end; a sequencing error may be responsible. The chain has TRBV20-1 and TRBJ2-3, with a weak D call TRBD2 (6 bases). The V gene's germline CDR1 is DFQATT and CDR2 SNEGSKA (reference sequence). The CDR3 is 12 amino acids. CDR3 in amino acids: CSARVWGDTQYF. CDR3 sequence (DNA): TGCAGTGCTAGAGTCTGGGGGGATACGCAGTACTTT.

The table lists this clonotype with many counts. The chain links TRBV27 to TRBJ2-7; maybe TRBD2 (6 bases). V was pared by 10 bases and J by 0 bases, with 16 bases between. The CDR3 loop spans 14 amino acids. CDR1 and CDR2 (germline): MNHEY, SMNVEV (reference sequence). CDR3 nucleotide sequence: TGTGCCACCGCCCCGGGAGAGAACTCCTACGAGCAGTACTTC. It specifies CATAPGENSYEQYF.

This clonotype was seen many times. The V gene is TRBV29-1, the J gene TRBJ1-2, with D perhaps matching TRBD1 (6 bases). CDR3 length: 13 residues. CDR1 and CDR2 (germline): SQVTM, ANQGSEA. V shed 3 bases and J shed 4 bases, with 12 bases lying between them. In nucleotides, the CDR3 is TGCAGCGTTGATGGGACATCCGGCTATGGCTACACCTTC. Translated, it gives CSVDGTSGYGYTF.

This clonotype has a count of ten or more. The chain joins TRBV12-3 or TRBV12-4 to TRBJ2-1, with D perhaps TRBD1 or TRBD2 (7 bases each). V was cut by 2 bases and J by 8 bases, with 22 bases left in between. The CDR3 extends over 17 amino acids. The CDR3 loop is CASSLSETGRGKDEQFF. The CDR3 DNA reads as TGTGCCAGCAGTTTAAGTGAGACAGGGAGGGGGAAGGATGAGCAGTTCTTC.

The chain couples TRBV27 to TRBJ2-7; no firm D call. The CDR3 sequence is 15 residues long. Germline V CDR1 and CDR2: MNHEY, SMNVEV (reference sequence). V was clipped by 6 bases and J by 1 base, with 16 bases between them. DNA of the CDR3: TGTGCCAGCAGGACCCAGGACGTACAGTCCTACGAGCAGTACTTC. Amino acids: CASRTQDVQSYEQYF.

The chain uses TRBV5-1 and TRBJ2-3; D may be TRBD1 or TRBD2 (5 bases each). The V end was cut by 4 bases, the J end by 4 bases, with 13 bases between. In germline, CDR1 is SGHRS, CDR2 YFSETQ. This CDR3 has 14 amino acids. The CDR3, as DNA: TGCGCCAGCAGCCGATGGGACCGCGCAGATACGCAGTATTTT. This gives the protein CASSRWDRADTQYF.

This clonotype was seen a handful of times. In nucleotides, the CDR3 is TGCAGCGTTGAACTAGCGGGGGTGAATGAGCAGTTCTTC. Translating it yields CSVELAGVNEQFF. This chain uses TRBV29-1 with TRBJ2-1; 10 nucleotides agree with TRBD2. CDR1 SQVTM and CDR2 ANQGSEA come from the germline V gene. Trimming cost V 2 bases and J 7 bases; bases outside gene matches: 2. This CDR3 is built from 13 residues.

The chain joins TRBV6-1 to TRBJ2-5; 10 positions agree with TRBD1. CDR1 MNHNS and CDR2 SASEGT come from the germline V gene. The CDR3 length is 15 residues. Germline trimming cut 7 bases from V and 4 bases from J; bases unmatched to any gene: 9. This chain's CDR3 is CASKRGDRGAETQYF. CDR3 coding DNA: TGTGCCAGCAAAAGGGGGGACAGGGGTGCAGAGACCCAGTACTTC.

This clonotype was counted between two and nine times. This chain joins TRBV15 and TRBJ2-7; 10 bases agree with TRBD1. Germline loops: CDR1 LNHNV, CDR2 YYDKDF (reference sequence). This CDR3 spans 14 amino acids. Trimming at V came to 5 bases and at J to 5 bases, leaving 6 bases not matched to a gene. Here the CDR3 reads CATSPGQGWHEQYF. The CDR3 DNA reads TGTGCCACCAGCCCGGGACAGGGGTGGCACGAGCAGTACTTC.

This clonotype was seen ten or more times. J is TRBJ2-7 and V is TRBV28; D is possibly TRBD1 or TRBD2 (5 bases each). The CDR3 has 14 amino acids. V shed 7 bases and J shed 0 bases, with 13 bases lying between them. Germline V gene lookup returns CDR1 MDHEN and CDR2 SYDVKM. CDR3 amino acids: CASILDGTSYEQYF. Written as DNA, the CDR3 is TGTGCCAGCATATTAGACGGGACCTCCTACGAGCAGTACTTC. Drawing the rest from reference TRBV28 and TRBJ2-7, the complete variable domain is DVKVTQSSRYLVKRTGEKVFLECVQDMDHENMFWYRQDPGLGLRLIYFSYDVKMKEKGDIPEGYSVSREKKERFSLILESASTNQTSMYLCASILDGTSYEQYFGPGTRLTVT.

This clonotype was seen more than once but under ten times. The chain joins TRBV4-1 to TRBJ2-5, with D tentatively TRBD1 (6 bases). CDR1 and CDR2 from the germline V gene are MGHRA and YSYEKL. V shed 2 bases and J shed 5 bases, with 12 bases lying between them. The CDR3 is 14 amino acids. The CDR3 region is CASSQSLRGETQYF. Here the CDR3 DNA reads TGCGCCAGCAGCCAAAGCCTAAGGGGGGAGACCCAGTACTTC.

This clonotype appeared many times. The chain combines TRBV6-4 with TRBJ1-1; a possible D gene is TRBD1 (5 bases). V dropped 4 bases and J dropped 4 bases, with 10 bases sitting between them. Germline assignment: CDR1 MRHNA and CDR2 SNTAGT. The CDR3 covers 13 residues. For the CDR3, the DNA is TGTGCCAGCAGTGTAGGGGTGGGCACTGAAGCTTTCTTT. It codes for CASSVGVGTEAFF.

The rearrangement links TRBV12-3 or TRBV12-4 to TRBJ2-7; D unresolved. The CDR3 extends over 13 amino acids. V was trimmed by 0 bases and J by 2 bases, leaving 5 bases between them. The CDR3 here is CASSLASPYEQYF. CDR3 bases: TGTGCCAGCAGTTTAGCGAGCCCCTACGAGCAGTACTTC.